This T cell receptor (beta chain) originates from a study of post-analysis software for immune sequencing data. Looking at the study overall: Progressive-relapsing, secondary progressive and relapsing-remitting multiple sclerosis were among the disease courses included. Findings and caveats of the study: There was significantly lower normalized Chao1 diversity in multiple sclerosis patients than in controls. Strong same-batch co-clustering of samples appeared with F measure clustering. TRBV segments more frequent in patients than in controls numbered several and included TRBV5-6, TRBV5-1 and TRBV20-1.

This CDR3 spans 14 amino acids. Germline CDR1 and CDR2: MNHEY and SMNVEV (reference sequence). V was cut by 6 bases and J by 2 bases, with 14 bases left in between. This clonotype appeared a few times. Its antigen is currently unknown. cDNA libraries for TCR beta contained unique molecular identifiers. T cells numbering about 0.85 to 11 million yielded cDNA molecules that totaled roughly 500,000. One entry per CDR3 protein, called by TCRdb with MiXCR from the PCR reads. Counted here are about 680,000 distinct CDR3 sequences, around 64% occurring once; the ten biggest clones make up 11%. The source of this sequence is a girl aged 2-9 years with multiple sclerosis. Sequenced material: blood. V is TRBV27 and J is TRBJ2-7; D is undetermined. CDR3 loop: CASSRLNGAYEQYF. In DNA, the CDR3 is TGTGCCAGCAGCAGGCTCAACGGAGCCTACGAGCAGTACTTC.